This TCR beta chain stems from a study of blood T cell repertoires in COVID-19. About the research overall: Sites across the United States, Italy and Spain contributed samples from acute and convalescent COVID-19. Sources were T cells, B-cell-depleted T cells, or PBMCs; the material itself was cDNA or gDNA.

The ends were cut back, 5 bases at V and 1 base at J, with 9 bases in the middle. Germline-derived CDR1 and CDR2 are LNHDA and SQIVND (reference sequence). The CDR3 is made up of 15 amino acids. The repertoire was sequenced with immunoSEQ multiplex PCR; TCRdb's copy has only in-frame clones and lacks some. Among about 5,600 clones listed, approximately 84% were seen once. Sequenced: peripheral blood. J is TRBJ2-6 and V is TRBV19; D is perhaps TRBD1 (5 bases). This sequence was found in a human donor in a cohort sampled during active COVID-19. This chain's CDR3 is CASSDPGSGANVLTF. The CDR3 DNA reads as TGTGCCAGTAGTGACCCAGGGTCTGGGGCCAACGTCCTGACTTTC.